This is a list of T cell receptor beta chains from one sample in a study of cytomegalovirus exposure and HLA in healthy donors. Sequencing used immunoSEQ multiplex PCR; TCRdb keeps in-frame clones, though not all of them. The sample shows about 190,000 clones, 70% to 75% of them seen only once. The sample consisted of PBMCs. These receptors were taken from a man in his thirties or forties in good health and CMV-seropositive. Both conserved end residues are part of each CDR3. D genes are given only for firm matches. The size entry is marked missing in some rows and otherwise reads once, few, many or a size class.

j_call	clone_size	d_call	v_call	cdr3_aa	cdr3_nt
TRBJ2-6	.	TRBD1	TRBV7-3	CASRTGTGVGANVLTF	TGTGCCAGCAGGACCGGGACAGGGGTAGGGGCCAACGTCCTGACTTTC
TRBJ2-3	.	TRBD2	TRBV7-7	CASSSGLAGVTDTQYF	TGTGCTAGCAGCTCCGGACTAGCGGGAGTTACAGATACGCAGTATTTT
TRBJ2-7	once	TRBD1	TRBV29-1	CSVGQGSYEQYF	TGCAGCGTTGGACAGGGGTCCTACGAGCAGTACTTC
TRBJ1-5	once	.	TRBV6-1	CASSEMGAGSNQPQHF	TGTGCCAGCAGTGAAATGGGGGCTGGGAGCAATCAGCCCCAGCATTTT
TRBJ1-1	.	.	TRBV10-2	CASRFGANTEAFF	TGCGCCAGCAGGTTTGGGGCGAACACTGAAGCTTTCTTT
TRBJ2-5	.	TRBD1	TRBV6-5	CASRRTGGETQYF	TGTGCCAGCAGGCGGACAGGGGGAGAGACCCAGTACTTC
TRBJ2-6	.	.	TRBV9	CASSVVDISTGANVLTF	TGTGCCAGCAGCGTAGTGGACATCAGCACTGGGGCCAACGTCCTGACTTTC
TRBJ2-2	.	.	TRBV18	CASSRSRGYTGELFF	TGTGCCAGCTCCCGGTCTAGAGGATATACCGGGGAGCTGTTTTTT
TRBJ2-7	.	.	TRBV28	CASSPPYTGYEQYF	TGTGCCAGCAGTCCCCCGTACACAGGGTACGAGCAGTACTTC
TRBJ2-5	.	TRBD1	TRBV30	CAWSVAGGYQETQYF	TGTGCCTGGAGTGTAGCAGGGGGATACCAAGAGACCCAGTACTTC